The T cell receptor beta chain described here comes from a study of OX40 agonist ivuxolimab in advanced cancers. Study-level information: Cancers in dose escalation were hepatocellular, melanoma, renal cell and head and neck. The study's findings and limits: In general, CD8+ T cells held more expanded clones than CD4+ did, on average.

From germline, CDR1 is SSHAT and CDR2 FNYEAQ (reference sequence). The CDR3 is 14 amino acids. Autoimmune disease history or systemic immunosuppression disqualified patients. Concerning this clone itself: Its antigen is as yet unknown. An end of the junction does not agree with germline; a read error may underlie this.

TCRdb's copy holds only in-frame clones and misses some; the assay was immunoSEQ multiplex PCR. The sample shows about 43,000 clones, 85% to 90% of them seen only once. Specimen: CD4+ or CD8+ T cells sorted from blood, collected in a trial of the OX40 agonist ivuxolimab. The sequence was obtained from an adult with an advanced solid tumor such as melanoma, head and neck, liver or kidney cancer. V gene TRBV7-7 combines with J gene TRBJ2-3, with 8 bases fitting TRBD1. CDR3 nucleotides: TGTGCTAGCAGCTTAGGGACAGGAACGGATACGCAGTATTTT. This translates into CASSLGTGTDTQYF.